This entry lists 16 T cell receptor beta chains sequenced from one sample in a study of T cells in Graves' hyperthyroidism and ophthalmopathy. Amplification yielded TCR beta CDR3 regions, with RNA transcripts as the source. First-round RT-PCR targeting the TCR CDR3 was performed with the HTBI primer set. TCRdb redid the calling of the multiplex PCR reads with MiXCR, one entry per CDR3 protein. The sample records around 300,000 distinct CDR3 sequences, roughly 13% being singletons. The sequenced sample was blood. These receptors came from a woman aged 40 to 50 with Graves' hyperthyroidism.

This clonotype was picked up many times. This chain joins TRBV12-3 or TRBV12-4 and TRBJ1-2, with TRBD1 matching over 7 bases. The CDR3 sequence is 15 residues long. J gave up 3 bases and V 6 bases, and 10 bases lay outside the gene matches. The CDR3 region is CASRDNRGTYYGYTF. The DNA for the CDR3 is TGTGCCAGCAGGGACAACAGGGGAACCTACTATGGCTACACCTTC.

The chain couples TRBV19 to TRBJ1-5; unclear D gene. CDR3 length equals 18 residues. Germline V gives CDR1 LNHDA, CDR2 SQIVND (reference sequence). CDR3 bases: TGTGCTCGCCACCCCACTCAAAGGAGAGAAAATAGCAATCAGCCCCAGCATTTT. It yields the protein CARHPTQRRENSNQPQHF.

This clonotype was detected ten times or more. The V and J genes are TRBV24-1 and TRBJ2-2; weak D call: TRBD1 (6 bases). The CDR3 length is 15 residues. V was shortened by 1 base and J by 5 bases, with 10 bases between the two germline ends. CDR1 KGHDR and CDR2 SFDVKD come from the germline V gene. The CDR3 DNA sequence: TGTGCCACCAGTGATTTAGGGCAGGGGACCGGGGAGCTGTTTTTT. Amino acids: CATSDLGQGTGELFF.

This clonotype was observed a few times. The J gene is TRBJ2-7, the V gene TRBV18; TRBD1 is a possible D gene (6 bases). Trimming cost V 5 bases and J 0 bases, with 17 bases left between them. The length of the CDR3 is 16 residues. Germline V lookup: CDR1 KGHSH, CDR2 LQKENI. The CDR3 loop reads CASSSGQTHSSYEQYF. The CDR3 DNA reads TGTGCCAGCTCATCAGGACAGACTCACAGCTCCTACGAGCAGTACTTC.

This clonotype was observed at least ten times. CDR3: CASRGGGPQHF. In DNA, the CDR3 is TGTGCCAGCAGGGGCGGGGGGCCCCAGCATTTT. This sequence joins TRBV2 and TRBJ1-5; the D gene is possibly TRBD1 (5 bases). The V gene's germline CDR1 is SNHLY and CDR2 FYNNEI. The V end was cut by 6 bases, the J end by 9 bases, with 9 bases between. There are 11 residues in the CDR3.

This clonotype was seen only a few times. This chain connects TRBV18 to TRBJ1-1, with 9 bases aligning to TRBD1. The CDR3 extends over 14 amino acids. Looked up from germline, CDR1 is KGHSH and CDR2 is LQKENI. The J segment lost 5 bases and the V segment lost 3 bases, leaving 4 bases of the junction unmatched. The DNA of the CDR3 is TGTGCCAGCTCACCGAACAGGGGGCATACTGAAGCTTTCTTT. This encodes CASSPNRGHTEAFF.

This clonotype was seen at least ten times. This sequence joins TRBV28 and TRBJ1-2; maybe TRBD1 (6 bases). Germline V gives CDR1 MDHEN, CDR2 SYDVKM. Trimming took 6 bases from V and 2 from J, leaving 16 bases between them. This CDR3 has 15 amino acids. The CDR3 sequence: CASRSHQGLNYGYTF. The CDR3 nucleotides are TGTGCCAGCAGATCACATCAGGGGTTGAACTATGGCTACACCTTC.

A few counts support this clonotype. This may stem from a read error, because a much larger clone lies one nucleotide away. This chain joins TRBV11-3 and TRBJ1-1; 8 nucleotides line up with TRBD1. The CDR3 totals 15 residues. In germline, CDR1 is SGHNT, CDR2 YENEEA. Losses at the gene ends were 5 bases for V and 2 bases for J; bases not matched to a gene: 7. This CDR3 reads CASSTYRGYNTEAFF. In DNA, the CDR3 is TGTGCCAGCAGCACCTACAGGGGGTATAACACTGAAGCTTTCTTT. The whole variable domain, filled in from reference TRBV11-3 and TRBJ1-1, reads EAGVVQSPRYKIIEKKQPVAFWCNPISGHNTLYWYLQNLGQGPELLIRYENEEAVDDSQLPKDRFSAERLKGVDSTLKIQPAELGDSAVYLCASSTYRGYNTEAFFGQGTRLTVV.

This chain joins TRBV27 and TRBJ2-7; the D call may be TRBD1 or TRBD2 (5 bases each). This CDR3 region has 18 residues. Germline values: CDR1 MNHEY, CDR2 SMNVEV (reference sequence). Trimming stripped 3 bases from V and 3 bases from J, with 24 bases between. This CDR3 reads CASSLFPSRDPYYYEQYF. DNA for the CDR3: TGTGCCAGCAGTTTGTTTCCCAGCCGGGACCCCTACTACTACGAGCAGTACTTC.

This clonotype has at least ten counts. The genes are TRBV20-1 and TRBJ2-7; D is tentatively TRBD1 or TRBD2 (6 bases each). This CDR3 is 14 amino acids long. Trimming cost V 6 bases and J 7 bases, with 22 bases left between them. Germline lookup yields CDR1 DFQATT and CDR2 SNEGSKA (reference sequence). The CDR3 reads CSAPGGGATKEQYF. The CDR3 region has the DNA TGCAGTGCCCCTGGGGGCGGGGCTACTAAAGAGCAGTACTTC.

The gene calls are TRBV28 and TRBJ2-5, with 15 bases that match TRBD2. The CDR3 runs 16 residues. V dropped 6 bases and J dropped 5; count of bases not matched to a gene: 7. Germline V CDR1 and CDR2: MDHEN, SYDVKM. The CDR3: CASSRGLAGGVETQYF. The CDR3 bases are TGTGCCAGCAGCCGTGGACTAGCGGGAGGGGTGGAGACCCAGTACTTC. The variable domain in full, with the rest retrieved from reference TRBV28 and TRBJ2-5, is DVKVTQSSRYLVKRTGEKVFLECVQDMDHENMFWYRQDPGLGLRLIYFSYDVKMKEKGDIPEGYSVSREKKERFSLILESASTNQTSMYLCASSRGLAGGVETQYFGPGTRLLVL.

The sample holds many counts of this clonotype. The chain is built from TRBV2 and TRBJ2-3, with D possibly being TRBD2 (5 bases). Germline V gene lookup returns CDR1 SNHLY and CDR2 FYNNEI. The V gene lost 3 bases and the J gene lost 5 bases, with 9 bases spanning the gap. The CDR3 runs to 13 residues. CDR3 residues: CASSDYRGDTQYF. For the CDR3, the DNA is TGTGCCAGCAGTGATTACCGGGGAGATACGCAGTATTTT.

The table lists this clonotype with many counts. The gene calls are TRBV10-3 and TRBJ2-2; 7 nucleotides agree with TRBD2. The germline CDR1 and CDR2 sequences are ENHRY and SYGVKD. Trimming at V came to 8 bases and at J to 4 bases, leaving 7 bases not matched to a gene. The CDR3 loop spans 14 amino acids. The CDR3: CAIPREGRTGELFF. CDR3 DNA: TGTGCCATCCCGAGGGAGGGGCGCACCGGGGAGCTGTTTTTT.

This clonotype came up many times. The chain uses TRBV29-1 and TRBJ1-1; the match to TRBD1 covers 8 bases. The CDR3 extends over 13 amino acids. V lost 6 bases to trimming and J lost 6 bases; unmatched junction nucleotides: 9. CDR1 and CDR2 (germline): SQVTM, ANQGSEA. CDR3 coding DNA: TGCAGCGTGTACGGACAGGGAAAAGCTGAAGCTTTCTTT. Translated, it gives CSVYGQGKAEAFF. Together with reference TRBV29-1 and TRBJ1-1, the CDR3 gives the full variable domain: SAVISQKPSRDICQRGTSLTIQCQVDSQVTMMFWYRQQPGQSLTLIATANQGSEATYESGFVIDKFPISRPNLTFSTLTVSNMSPEDSSIYLCSVYGQGKAEAFFGQGTRLTVV.

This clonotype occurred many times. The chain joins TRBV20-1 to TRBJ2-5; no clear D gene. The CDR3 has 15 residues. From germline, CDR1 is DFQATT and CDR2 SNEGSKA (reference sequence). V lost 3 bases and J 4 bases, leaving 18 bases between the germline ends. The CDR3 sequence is CSARVPRARAETQYF. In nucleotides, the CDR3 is TGCAGTGCTAGGGTGCCCCGCGCTCGGGCAGAGACCCAGTACTTC.

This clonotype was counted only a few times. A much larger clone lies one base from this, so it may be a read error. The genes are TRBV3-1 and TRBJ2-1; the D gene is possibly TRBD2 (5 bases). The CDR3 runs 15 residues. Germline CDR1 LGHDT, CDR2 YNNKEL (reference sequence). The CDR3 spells CASSQDPSSYNEEFF. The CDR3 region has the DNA TGTGCCAGCAGCCAGGACCCTAGCTCCTACAATGAGGAGTTCTTC.